The source of this TCR beta chain is a study of blood T cell repertoires in COVID-19. The study counted Cohort 3 donors as recovered given two negative PCRs, clearance, or symptom resolution. Sequencing used immunoSEQ multiplex PCR; TCRdb keeps in-frame clones, though not all of them. The sample shows around 220,000 clones, 65% to 85% of them seen only once. This TCR derives from a woman in her 40s who had recovered from COVID-19. Input material: PBMCs or T cells enriched from blood (not recorded which).

In nucleotides, the CDR3 is TGTGCCAGTAGGCCACAGGGGGTCGCTGAAGCTTTCTTT. Translated: CASRPQGVAEAFF. The rearrangement joins TRBV19 to TRBJ1-1, with TRBD1 matching 8 bases. Germline CDR1 reads LNHDA; CDR2 reads SQIVND (reference sequence). With 6 bases clipped from V and 6 bases from J, the junction kept 6 bases outside the gene matches. The length of the CDR3 is 13 residues.